This TCR beta chain stems from a study of yellow fever vaccine responses in identical twins. Germline V gene sequence: CDR1 DFQATT, CDR2 SNEGSKA (reference sequence). The CDR3 has 13 amino acids. V lost 6 bases and J lost 2, with 14 bases in between. Study-wide results and caveats: It has been reported that, in twins, the vaccine T cell response seemed partly convergent and partly personalized.

MiXCR was run by TCRdb on the RT-PCR reads, yielding one entry per CDR3 protein. Found here are about 16,000 distinct CDR3 sequences, approximately 82% of them singletons; the top ten hold about 1.8%. Remarks on this clonotype: As yet, its antigen is unknown.

This specimen was T cells from blood (PBMCs), unsorted or a sorted subset (not recorded which), taken before or after yellow fever vaccination (not recorded which). This chain joins TRBV20-1 and TRBJ2-7, with D perhaps given as TRBD1 or TRBD2 (5 bases each). The source is a woman in her late teens or twenties who received the yellow fever vaccine. CDR3 region: CSALRDGPYEQYF. DNA for the CDR3: TGCAGTGCCCTCAGGGACGGCCCCTACGAGCAGTACTTC.